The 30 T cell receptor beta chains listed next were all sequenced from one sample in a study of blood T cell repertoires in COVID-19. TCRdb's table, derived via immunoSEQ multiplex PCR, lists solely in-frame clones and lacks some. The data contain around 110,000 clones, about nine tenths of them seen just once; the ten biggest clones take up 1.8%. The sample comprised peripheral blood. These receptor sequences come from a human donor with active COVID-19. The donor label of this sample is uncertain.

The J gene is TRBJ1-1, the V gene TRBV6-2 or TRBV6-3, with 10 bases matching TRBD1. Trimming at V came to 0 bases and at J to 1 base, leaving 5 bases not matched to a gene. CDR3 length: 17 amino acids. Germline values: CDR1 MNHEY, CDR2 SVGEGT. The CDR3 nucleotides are TGTGCCAGCAGTTACTCCGGGACAGGGGTGGGGAACACTGAAGCTTTCTTT. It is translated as CASSYSGTGVGNTEAFF.

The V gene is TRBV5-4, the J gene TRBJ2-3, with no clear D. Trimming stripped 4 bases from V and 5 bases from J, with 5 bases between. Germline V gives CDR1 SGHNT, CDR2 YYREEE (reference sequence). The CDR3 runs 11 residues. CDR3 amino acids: CASSREDTQYF. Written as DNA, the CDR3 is TGTGCCAGCAGCCGCGAAGATACGCAGTATTTT.

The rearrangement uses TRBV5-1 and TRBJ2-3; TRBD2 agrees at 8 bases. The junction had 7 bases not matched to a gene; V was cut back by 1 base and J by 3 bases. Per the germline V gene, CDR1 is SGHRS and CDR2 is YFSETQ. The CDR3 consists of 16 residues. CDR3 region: CASSLRAGGGTDTQYF. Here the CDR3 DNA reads TGCGCCAGCAGCTTGCGCGCGGGGGGAGGGACAGATACGCAGTATTTT.

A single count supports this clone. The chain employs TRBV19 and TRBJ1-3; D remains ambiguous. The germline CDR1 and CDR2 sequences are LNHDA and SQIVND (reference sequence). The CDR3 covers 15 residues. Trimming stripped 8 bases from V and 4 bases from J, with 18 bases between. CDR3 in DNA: TGTGCCAGTCGGAGCAGTTCACGAGCGGGAAACACCATATATTTT. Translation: CASRSSSRAGNTIYF.

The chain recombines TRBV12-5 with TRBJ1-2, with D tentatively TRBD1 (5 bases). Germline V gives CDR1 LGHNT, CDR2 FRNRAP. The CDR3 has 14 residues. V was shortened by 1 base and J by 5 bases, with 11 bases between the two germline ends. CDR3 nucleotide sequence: TGTGCTAGTGGTTTGGAGACAGCGTTTTATGGCTACACCTTC. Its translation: CASGLETAFYGYTF.

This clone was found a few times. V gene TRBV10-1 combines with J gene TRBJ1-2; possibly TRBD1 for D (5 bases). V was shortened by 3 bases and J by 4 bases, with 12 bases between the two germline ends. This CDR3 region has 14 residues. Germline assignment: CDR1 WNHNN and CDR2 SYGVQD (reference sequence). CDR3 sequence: CASSDGAEVYGYTF. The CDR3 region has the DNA TGCGCCAGCAGTGATGGGGCAGAAGTCTATGGCTACACCTTC.

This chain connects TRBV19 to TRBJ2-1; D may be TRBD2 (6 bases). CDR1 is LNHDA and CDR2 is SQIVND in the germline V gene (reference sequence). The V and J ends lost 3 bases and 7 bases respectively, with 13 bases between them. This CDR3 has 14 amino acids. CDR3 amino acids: CASSMRSRGNEQFF. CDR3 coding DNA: TGTGCCAGTAGTATGAGATCCCGGGGGAATGAGCAGTTCTTC.

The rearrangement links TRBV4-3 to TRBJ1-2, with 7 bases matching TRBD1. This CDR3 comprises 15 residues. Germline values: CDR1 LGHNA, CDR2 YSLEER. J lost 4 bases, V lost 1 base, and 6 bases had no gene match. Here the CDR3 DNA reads TGCGCCAGCAGCCAAGCTAAAGGGGGCGCCTATGGCTACACCTTC. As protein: CASSQAKGGAYGYTF.

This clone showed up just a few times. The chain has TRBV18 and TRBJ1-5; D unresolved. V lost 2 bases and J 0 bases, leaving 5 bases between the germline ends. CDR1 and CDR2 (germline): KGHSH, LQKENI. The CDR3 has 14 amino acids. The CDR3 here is CASSPGHSNQPQHF. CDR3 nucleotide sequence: TGTGCCAGCTCACCAGGGCATAGCAATCAGCCCCAGCATTTT.

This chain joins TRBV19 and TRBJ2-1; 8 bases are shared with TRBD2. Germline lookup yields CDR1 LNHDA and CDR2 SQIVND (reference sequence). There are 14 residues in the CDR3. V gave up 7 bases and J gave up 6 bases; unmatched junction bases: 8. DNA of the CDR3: TGTGCCAGTAAGCGGGGGCCTAGTGGCAATGAGCAGTTCTTC. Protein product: CASKRGPSGNEQFF.

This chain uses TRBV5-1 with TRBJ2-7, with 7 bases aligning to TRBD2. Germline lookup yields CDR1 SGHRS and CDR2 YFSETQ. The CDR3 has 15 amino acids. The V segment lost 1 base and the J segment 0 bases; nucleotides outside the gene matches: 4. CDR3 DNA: TGCGCCAGCAGCTTGTCGGGCGGGGGCTCCTACGAGCAGTACTTC. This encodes CASSLSGGGSYEQYF. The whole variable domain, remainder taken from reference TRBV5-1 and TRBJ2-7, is KAGVTQTPRYLIKTRGQQVTLSCSPISGHRSVSWYQQTPGQGLQFLFEYFSETQRNKGNFPGRFSGRQFSNSRSEMNVSTLELGDSALYLCASSLSGGGSYEQYFGPGTRLTVT.

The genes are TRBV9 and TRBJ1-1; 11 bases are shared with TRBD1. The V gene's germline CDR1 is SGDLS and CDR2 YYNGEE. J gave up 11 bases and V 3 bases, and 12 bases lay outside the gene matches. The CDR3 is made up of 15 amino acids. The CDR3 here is CASSGGGTGGRSAFF. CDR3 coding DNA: TGTGCCAGCAGCGGTGGAGGGACAGGGGGTCGTTCGGCTTTCTTT.

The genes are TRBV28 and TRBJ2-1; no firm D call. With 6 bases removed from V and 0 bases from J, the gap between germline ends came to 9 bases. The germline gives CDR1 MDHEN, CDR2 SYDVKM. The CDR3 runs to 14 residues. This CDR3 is CASRLGGSYNEQFF. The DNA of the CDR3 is TGTGCCAGCAGGTTAGGCGGCTCCTACAATGAGCAGTTCTTC.

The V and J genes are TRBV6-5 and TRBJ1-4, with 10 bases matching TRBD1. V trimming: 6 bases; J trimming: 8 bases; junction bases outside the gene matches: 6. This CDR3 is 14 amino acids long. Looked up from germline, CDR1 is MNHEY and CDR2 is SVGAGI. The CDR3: CASRRTGGHEKLFF. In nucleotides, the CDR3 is TGTGCCAGCAGAAGGACAGGGGGTCACGAAAAACTGTTTTTT.

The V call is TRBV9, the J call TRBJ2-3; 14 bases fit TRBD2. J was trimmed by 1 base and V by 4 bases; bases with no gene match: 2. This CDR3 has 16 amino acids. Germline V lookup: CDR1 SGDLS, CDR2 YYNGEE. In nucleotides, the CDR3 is TGTGCCAGCAGCAAGGGACTAGCGGGGGGCACAGATACGCAGTATTTT. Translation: CASSKGLAGGTDTQYF.

The CDR3 DNA is TGTGCCAGCAGTTTATCGACTAGCGGGGGGAAGGAGCAGTACTTC. Encoded protein: CASSLSTSGGKEQYF. This chain connects TRBV28 to TRBJ2-7, with 13 bases lining up with TRBD2. Germline lookup yields CDR1 MDHEN and CDR2 SYDVKM. The V gene end was trimmed by 1 base and the J gene end by 7 bases; junction bases not matched to a gene: 4. The CDR3 contains 15 residues.

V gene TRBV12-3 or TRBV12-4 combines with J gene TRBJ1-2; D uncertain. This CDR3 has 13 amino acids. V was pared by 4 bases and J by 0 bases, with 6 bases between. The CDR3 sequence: CASSYFSNYGYTF. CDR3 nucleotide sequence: TGTGCCAGCAGTTATTTCTCTAACTATGGCTACACCTTC.

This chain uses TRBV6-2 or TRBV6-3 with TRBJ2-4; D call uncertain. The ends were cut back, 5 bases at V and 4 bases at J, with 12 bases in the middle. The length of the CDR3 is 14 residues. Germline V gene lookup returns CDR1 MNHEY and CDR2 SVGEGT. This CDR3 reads CASSPPSLKNIQYF. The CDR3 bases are TGTGCCAGCAGTCCCCCCTCCTTGAAAAACATTCAGTACTTC.

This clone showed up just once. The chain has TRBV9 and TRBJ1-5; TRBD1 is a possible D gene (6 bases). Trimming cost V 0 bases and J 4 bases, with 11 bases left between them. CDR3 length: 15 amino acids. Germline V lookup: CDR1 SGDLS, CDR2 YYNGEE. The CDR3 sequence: CASSVAGAVNQPQHF. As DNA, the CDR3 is TGTGCCAGCAGCGTAGCAGGGGCGGTAAATCAGCCCCAGCATTTT.

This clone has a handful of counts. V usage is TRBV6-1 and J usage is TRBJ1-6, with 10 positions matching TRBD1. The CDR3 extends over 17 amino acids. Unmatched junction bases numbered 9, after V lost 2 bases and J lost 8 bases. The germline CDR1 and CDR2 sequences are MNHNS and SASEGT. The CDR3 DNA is TGTGCCAGCAGTGAAATCGGCCCTGGGACAGGGGATTCACCCCTCCACTTT. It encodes CASSEIGPGTGDSPLHF.

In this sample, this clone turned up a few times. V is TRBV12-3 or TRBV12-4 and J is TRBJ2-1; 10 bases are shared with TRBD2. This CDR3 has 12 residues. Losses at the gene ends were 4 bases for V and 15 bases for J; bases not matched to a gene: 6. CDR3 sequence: CASSYPSGGRFF. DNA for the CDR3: TGTGCCAGCAGTTACCCTAGCGGGGGTAGGTTCTTC.

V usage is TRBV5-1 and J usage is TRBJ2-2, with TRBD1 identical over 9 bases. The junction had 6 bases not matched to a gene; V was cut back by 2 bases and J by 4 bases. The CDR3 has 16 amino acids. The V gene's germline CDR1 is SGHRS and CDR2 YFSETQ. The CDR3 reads CASSLGQGFGTGELFF. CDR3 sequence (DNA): TGCGCCAGCAGCTTAGGACAGGGGTTTGGCACCGGGGAGCTGTTTTTT.

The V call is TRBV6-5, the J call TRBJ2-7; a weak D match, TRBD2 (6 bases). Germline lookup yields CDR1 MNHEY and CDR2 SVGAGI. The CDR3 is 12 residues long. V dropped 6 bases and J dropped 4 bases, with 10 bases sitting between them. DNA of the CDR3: TGTGCCAGCAGCCGCGGACTATACGAGCAGTACTTC. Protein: CASSRGLYEQYF.

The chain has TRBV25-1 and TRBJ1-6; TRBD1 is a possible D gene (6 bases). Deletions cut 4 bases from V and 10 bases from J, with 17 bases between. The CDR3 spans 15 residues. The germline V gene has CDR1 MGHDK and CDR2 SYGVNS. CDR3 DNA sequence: TGTGCCAGCAGTGCCTTTGGGGGCGAAGGATCACCCCTCCACTTT. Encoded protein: CASSAFGGEGSPLHF.

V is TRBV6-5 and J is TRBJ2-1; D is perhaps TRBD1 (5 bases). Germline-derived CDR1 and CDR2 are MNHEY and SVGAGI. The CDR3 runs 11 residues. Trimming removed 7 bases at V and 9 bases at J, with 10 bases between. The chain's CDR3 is CASTLQGEQFF. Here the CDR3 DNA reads TGTGCCAGCACACTCCAGGGTGAGCAGTTCTTC.

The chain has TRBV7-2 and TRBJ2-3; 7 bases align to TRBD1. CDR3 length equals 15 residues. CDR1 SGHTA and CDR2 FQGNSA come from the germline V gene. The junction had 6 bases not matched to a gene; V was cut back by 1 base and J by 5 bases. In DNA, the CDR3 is TGTGCCAGCAGCTTAGGACAGGGAAAGGGAGATACGCAGTATTTT. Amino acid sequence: CASSLGQGKGDTQYF.

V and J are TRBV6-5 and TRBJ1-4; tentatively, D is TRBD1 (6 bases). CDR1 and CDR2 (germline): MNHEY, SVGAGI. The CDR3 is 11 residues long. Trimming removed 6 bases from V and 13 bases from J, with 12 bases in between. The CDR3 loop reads CASSLRQALFF. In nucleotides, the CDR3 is TGTGCCAGCAGCTTACGACAGGCACTGTTTTTT.

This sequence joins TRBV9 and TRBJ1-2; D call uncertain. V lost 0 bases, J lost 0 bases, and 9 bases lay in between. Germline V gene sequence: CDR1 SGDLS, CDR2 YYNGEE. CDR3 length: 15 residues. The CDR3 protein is CASSVGPSTNYGYTF. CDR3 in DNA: TGTGCCAGCAGCGTAGGGCCCTCCACTAACTATGGCTACACCTTC.

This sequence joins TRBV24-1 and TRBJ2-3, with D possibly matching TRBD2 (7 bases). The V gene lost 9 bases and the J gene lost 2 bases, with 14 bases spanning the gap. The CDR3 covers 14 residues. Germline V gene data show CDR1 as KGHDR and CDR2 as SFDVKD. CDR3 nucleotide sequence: TGTGCCACCCAGGCGGCGGGGGCCACAGATACGCAGTATTTT. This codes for CATQAAGATDTQYF.

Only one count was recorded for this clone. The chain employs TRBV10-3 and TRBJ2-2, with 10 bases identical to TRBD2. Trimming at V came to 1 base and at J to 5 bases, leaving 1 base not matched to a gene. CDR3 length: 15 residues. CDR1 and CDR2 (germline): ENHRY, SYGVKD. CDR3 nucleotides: TGTGCCATCAGTGAGTTACTAGCGGGGACCGGGGAGCTGTTTTTT. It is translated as CAISELLAGTGELFF.